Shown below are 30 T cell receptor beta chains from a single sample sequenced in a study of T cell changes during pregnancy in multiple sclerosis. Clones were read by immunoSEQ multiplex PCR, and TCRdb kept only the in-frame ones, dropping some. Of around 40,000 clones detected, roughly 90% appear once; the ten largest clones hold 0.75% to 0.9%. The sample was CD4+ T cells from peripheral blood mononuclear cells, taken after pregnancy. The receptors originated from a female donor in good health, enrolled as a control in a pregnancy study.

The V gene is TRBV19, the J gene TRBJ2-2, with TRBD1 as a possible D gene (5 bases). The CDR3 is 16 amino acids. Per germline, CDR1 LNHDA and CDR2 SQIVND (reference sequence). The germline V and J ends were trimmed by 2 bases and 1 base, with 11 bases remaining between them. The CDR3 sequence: CASSIRGRENTGELFF. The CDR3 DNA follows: TGTGCCAGTAGTATACGTGGCAGGGAGAACACCGGGGAGCTGTTTTTT.

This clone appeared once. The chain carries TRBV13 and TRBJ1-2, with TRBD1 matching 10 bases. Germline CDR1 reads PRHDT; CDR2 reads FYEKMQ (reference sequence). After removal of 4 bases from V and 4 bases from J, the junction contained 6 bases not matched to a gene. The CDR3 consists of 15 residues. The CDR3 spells CASSYPTGGFYGYTF. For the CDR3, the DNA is TGTGCCAGCAGCTACCCGACAGGGGGCTTCTATGGCTACACCTTC.

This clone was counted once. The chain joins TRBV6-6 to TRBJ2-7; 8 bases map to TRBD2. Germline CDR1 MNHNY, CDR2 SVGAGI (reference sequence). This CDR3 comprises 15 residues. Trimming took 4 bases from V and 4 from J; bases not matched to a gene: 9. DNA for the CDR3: TGTGCCAGCAGTTTAAAGCGGGAGTTCCTGTACGAGCAGTACTTC. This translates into CASSLKREFLYEQYF.

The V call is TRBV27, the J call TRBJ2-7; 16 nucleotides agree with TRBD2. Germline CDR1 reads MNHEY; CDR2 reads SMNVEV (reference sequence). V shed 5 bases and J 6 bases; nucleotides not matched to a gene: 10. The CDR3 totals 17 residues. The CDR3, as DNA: TGTGCCAGCAGTGTCGGGACTAGCGGGAGGGCGCGGTTCGAGCAGTACTTC. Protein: CASSVGTSGRARFEQYF.

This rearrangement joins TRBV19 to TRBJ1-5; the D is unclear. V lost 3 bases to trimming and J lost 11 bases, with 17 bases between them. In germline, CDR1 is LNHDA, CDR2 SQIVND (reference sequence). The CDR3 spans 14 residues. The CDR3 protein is CASSIKAIGRTQHF. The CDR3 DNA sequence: TGTGCCAGTAGTATCAAAGCGATCGGTCGGACCCAGCATTTT.

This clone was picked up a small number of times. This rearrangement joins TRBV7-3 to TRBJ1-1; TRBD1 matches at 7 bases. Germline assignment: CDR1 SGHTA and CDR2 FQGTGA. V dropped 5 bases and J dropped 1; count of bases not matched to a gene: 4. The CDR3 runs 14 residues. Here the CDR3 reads CASSTQGGNTEAFF. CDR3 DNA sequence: TGTGCCAGCAGCACCCAGGGGGGGAACACTGAAGCTTTCTTT.

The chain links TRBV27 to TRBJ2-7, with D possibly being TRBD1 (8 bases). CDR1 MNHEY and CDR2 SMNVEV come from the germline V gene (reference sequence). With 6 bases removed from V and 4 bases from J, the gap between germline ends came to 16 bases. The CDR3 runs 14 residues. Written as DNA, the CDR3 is TGTGCCAGCAGCGACAGGGGAGGGCCTTACGAGCAGTACTTC. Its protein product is CASSDRGGPYEQYF.

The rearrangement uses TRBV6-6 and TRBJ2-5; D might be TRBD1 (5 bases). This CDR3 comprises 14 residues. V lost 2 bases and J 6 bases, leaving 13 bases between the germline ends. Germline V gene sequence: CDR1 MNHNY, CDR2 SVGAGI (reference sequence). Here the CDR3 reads CASSYGAQGKTQYF. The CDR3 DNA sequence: TGTGCCAGCAGTTACGGCGCGCAGGGAAAGACCCAGTACTTC.

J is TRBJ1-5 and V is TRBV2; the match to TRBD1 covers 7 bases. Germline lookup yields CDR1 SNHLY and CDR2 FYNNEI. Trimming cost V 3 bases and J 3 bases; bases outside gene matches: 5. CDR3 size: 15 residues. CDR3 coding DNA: TGTGCCAGCAGTGAGGAGGGACAGCTCAATCAGCCCCAGCATTTT. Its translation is CASSEEGQLNQPQHF.

CDR3 coding DNA: TGCAGCGCTTCAAAGGGTACTAGCGGGTTCCTAGATACGCAGTATTTT. Protein: CSASKGTSGFLDTQYF. The chain links TRBV29-1 to TRBJ2-3, with 9 bases matching TRBD2. The CDR3 has 16 residues. The J segment lost 5 bases and the V segment lost 7 bases, leaving 16 bases of the junction unmatched. Germline V CDR1 and CDR2: SQVTM, ANQGSEA.

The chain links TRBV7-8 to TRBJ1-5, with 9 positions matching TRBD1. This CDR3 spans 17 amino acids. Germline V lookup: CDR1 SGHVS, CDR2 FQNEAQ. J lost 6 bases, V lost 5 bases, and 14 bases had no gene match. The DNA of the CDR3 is TGTGCCAGCAGCCATAGAGAGGGACAGGGAGTGGGTCAGCCCCAGCATTTT. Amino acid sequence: CASSHREGQGVGQPQHF.

The CDR3 coding sequence is TGTGCCAGCAGCTTAGACAGGGTTGATGGCTACACCTTC. Translating gives CASSLDRVDGYTF. This chain connects TRBV7-3 to TRBJ1-2; 7 nucleotides align to TRBD1. The V and J ends lost 2 bases and 6 bases, in that order; junction bases with no gene match: 3. CDR1 and CDR2 (germline): SGHTA, FQGTGA. The CDR3 runs 13 residues.

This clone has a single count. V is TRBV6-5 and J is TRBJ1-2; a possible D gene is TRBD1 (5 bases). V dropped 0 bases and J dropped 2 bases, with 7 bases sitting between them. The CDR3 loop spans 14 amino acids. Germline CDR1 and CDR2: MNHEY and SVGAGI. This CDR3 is CASSYSGGNYGYTF. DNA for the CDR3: TGTGCCAGCAGTTACTCGGGGGGGAACTATGGCTACACCTTC.

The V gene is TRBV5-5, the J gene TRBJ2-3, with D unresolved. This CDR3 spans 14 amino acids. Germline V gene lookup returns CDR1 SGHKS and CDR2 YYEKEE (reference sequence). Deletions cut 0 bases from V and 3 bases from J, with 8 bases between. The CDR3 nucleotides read TGTGCCAGCAGCTTGGTGGTCGAGACAGATACGCAGTATTTT. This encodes CASSLVVETDTQYF.

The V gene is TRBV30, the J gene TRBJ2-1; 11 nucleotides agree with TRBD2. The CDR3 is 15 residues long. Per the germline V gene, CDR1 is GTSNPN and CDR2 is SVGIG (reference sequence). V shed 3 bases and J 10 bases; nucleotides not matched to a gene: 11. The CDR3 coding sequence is TGTGCCTGGAGACGGGTAGCGGGAGGGCCGGGGGAGCAGTTCTTC. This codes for CAWRRVAGGPGEQFF.

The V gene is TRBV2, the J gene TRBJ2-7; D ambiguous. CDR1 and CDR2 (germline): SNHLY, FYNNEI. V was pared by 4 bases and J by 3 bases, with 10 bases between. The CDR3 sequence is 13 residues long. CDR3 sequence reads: CASSADRVYEQYF. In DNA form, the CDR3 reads TGTGCCAGCAGTGCTGATCGCGTCTACGAGCAGTACTTC.

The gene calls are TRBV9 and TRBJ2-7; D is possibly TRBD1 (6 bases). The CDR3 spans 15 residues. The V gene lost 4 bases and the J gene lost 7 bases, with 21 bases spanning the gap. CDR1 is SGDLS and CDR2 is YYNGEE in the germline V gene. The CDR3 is CASSPYRDMVGEQYF. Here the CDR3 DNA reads TGTGCCAGCAGCCCGTACCGGGACATGGTGGGGGAGCAGTACTTC.

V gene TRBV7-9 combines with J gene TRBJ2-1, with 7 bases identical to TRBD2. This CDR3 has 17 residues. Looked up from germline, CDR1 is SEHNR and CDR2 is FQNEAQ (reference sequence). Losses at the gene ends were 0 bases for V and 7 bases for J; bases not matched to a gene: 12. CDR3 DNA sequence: TGTGCCAGCAGCTTAGCCGGGCTAGCGGCCGTGGGGAATGAGCAGTTCTTC. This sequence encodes CASSLAGLAAVGNEQFF.

The CDR3 loop reads CASSLSRENEQYF. Here the CDR3 DNA reads TGTGCCAGCAGCTTAAGCCGGGAGAACGAGCAGTACTTC. The genes are TRBV7-9 and TRBJ2-7, with a possible D match to TRBD2 (6 bases). Trimming took off 2 bases at V and 5 bases at J, with 10 bases between the two ends. This CDR3 has 13 residues. Germline loops: CDR1 SEHNR, CDR2 FQNEAQ (reference sequence). Using reference TRBV7-9 and TRBJ2-7 for the parts outside the CDR3, the full variable domain is DTGVSQNPRHKITKRGQNVTFRCDPISEHNRLYWYRQTLGQGPEFLTYFQNEAQLEKSRLLSDRFSAERPKGSFSTLEIQRTEQGDSAMYLCASSLSRENEQYFGPGTRLTVT.

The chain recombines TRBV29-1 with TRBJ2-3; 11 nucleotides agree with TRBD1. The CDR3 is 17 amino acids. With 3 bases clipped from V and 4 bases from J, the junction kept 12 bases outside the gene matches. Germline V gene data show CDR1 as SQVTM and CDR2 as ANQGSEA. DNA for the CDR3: TGCAGCGTTGATCGATTGGGGACAGGGGGGCTCGCAGATACGCAGTATTTT. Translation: CSVDRLGTGGLADTQYF.

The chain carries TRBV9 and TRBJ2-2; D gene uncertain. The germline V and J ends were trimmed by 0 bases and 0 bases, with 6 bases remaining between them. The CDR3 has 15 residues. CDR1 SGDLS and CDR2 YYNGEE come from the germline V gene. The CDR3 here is CASSVAGSNTGELFF. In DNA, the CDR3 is TGTGCCAGCAGCGTAGCGGGTTCGAACACCGGGGAGCTGTTTTTT.

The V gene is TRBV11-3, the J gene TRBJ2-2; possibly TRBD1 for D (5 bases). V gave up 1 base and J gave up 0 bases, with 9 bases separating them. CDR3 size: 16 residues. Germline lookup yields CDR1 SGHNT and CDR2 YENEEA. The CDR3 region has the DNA TGTGCCAGCAGCTTAGTGGTGGGGCCGAACACCGGGGAGCTGTTTTTT. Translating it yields CASSLVVGPNTGELFF.

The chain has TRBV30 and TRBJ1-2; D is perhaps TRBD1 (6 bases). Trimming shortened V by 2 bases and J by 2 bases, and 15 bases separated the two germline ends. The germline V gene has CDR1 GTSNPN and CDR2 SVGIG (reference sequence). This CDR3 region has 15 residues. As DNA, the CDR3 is TGTGCCTGGAGTCGGGCACAGGGAAAGAACTATGGCTACACCTTC. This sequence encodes CAWSRAQGKNYGYTF.

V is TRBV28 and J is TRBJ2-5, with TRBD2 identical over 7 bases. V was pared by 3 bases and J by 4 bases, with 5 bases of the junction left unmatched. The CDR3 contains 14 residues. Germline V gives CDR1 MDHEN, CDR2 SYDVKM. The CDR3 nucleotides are TGTGCCAGCAGTTTCCTGCGCGGGGGAGAGACCCAGTACTTC. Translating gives CASSFLRGGETQYF.

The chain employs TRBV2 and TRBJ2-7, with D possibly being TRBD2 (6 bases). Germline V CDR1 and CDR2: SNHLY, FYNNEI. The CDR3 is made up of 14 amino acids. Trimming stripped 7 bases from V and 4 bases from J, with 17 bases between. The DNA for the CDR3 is TGTGCCAGCAATAATCGGGGGAGAGGGTACGAGCAGTACTTC. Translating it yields CASNNRGRGYEQYF.

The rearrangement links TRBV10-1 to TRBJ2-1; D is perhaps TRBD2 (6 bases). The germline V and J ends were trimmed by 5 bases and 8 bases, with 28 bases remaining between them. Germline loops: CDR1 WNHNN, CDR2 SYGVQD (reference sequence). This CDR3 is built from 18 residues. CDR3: CASSHPRQAGGTSDEQFF. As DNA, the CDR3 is TGCGCCAGCAGTCACCCCAGACAAGCGGGCGGAACTAGTGATGAGCAGTTCTTC.

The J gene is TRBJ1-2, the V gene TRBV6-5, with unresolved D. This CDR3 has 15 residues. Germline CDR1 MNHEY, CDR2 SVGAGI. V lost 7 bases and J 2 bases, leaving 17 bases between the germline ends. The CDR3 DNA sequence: TGTGCCAGCAAAAGAGGCCAAGAAAGGAACTATGGCTACACCTTC. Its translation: CASKRGQERNYGYTF.

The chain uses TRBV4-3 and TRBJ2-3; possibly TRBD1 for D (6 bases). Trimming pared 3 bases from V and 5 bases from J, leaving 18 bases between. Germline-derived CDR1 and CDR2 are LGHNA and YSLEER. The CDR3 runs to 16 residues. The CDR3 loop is CASSQETGPWGDTQYF. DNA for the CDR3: TGCGCCAGCAGCCAGGAAACAGGGCCCTGGGGAGATACGCAGTATTTT.

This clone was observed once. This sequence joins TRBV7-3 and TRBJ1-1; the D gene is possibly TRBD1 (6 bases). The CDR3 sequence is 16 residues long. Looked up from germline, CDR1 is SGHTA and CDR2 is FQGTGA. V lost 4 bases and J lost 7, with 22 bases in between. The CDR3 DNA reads TGTGCCAGCAGCTGGGGAAGTACCAGGGGCCAGAGTGAAGCTTTCTTT. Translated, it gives CASSWGSTRGQSEAFF.

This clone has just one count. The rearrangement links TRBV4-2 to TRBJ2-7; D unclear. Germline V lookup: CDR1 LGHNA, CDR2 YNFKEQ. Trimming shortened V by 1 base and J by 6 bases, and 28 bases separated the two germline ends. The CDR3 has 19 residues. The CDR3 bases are TGTGCCAGCAGCCAAGTCGCCCCCCGAAGGCAGGCCGAGACCCCCGAGCAGTACTTC. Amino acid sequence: CASSQVAPRRQAETPEQYF.